This TCR beta chain was retrieved from a study of shared clonotypes between healthy human individuals. Within Nashville, Tennessee resided all donors, each a Caucasian adult. CD4+ cells yielded CD45RA+ naive and CD45RA-negative memory subsets. Clones were read by immunoSEQ multiplex PCR, and TCRdb kept only the in-frame ones, dropping some. This table holds 850,000 to 1,200,000 clones, around four fifths found once. From germline, CDR1 is MDHEN and CDR2 SYDVKM. This CDR3 comprises 14 residues. V lost 4 bases and J lost 1, with 7 bases in between. The source material was memory CD4+ T cells sorted from blood. The subset was: CD45RA-negative fraction. The chain employs TRBV28 and TRBJ2-2; D is ambiguous. The sequence was collected from a man aged 18 to 35 in good health. CDR3 nucleotide sequence: TGTGCCAGCAGTTGGCGGCTGAACACCGGGGAGCTGTTTTTT. This sequence encodes CASSWRLNTGELFF.